Shown below are 27 T cell receptor beta chains from a single sample sequenced in a study of T cells in Graves' hyperthyroidism and ophthalmopathy. TCR beta CDR3 regions were amplified from RNA transcripts. A set of HTBI primers served as the primers for a first-round RT-PCR of the TCR CDR3. MiXCR was run by TCRdb on the multiplex PCR reads, yielding one entry per CDR3 protein. Counted here are roughly 300,000 distinct CDR3 sequences, 21% occurring once; the ten biggest clones make up 50%. Sequenced: blood. Receptors originate from a woman in her fifties or sixties with Graves' hyperthyroidism.

This clonotype was picked up a small number of times. The chain combines TRBV19 with TRBJ2-7, with D perhaps TRBD2 (6 bases). The germline CDR1 and CDR2 sequences are LNHDA and SQIVND (reference sequence). The CDR3 covers 13 residues. Trimming took 10 bases from V and 4 from J, leaving 17 bases between them. CDR3 region: CATSRRGGYEQYF. CDR3 nucleotide sequence: TGTGCCACCTCGCGGAGGGGCGGGTACGAGCAGTACTTC.

A few counts support this clonotype. J is TRBJ2-3 and V is TRBV28; D is undetermined. V lost 6 bases and J 5 bases, leaving 9 bases between the germline ends. This CDR3 region has 12 residues. CDR1 is MDHEN, CDR2 SYDVKM, per germline. The DNA for the CDR3 is TGTGCCAGCAGGTCTAACTTAGATACGCAGTATTTT. This translates into CASRSNLDTQYF.

This clonotype was recorded at least ten times. The chain couples TRBV27 to TRBJ1-2; maybe TRBD1 (6 bases). Germline CDR1 is MNHEY and CDR2 is SMNVEV (reference sequence). This CDR3 is 16 amino acids long. The V and J ends lost 6 bases and 4 bases respectively, with 21 bases between them. This chain's CDR3 is CASSSSGGGFGYGYTF. For the CDR3, the DNA is TGTGCCAGCAGCTCATCCGGGGGGGGCTTTGGCTATGGCTACACCTTC.

This clonotype was seen ten or more times. CDR3 residues: CASSPTERGGSSYNEQFF. As DNA, the CDR3 is TGTGCCAGCAGCCCCACGGAGCGGGGAGGGAGCTCCTACAATGAGCAGTTCTTC. This chain uses TRBV11-2 with TRBJ2-1; 7 nucleotides line up with TRBD2. Trimming at V came to 5 bases and at J to 0 bases, leaving 13 bases not matched to a gene. Germline V gene sequence: CDR1 SGHAT, CDR2 FQNNGV. The CDR3 runs to 18 residues.

This clonotype was counted ten times or more. The chain combines TRBV9 with TRBJ1-1, with D possibly being TRBD1 (6 bases). This CDR3 has 15 residues. Trimming removed 0 bases at V and 5 bases at J, with 14 bases between. CDR1 is SGDLS, CDR2 YYNGEE, per germline. The CDR3 loop is CASSVGQGRGTEAFF. The CDR3 DNA is TGTGCCAGCAGCGTAGGCCAGGGGCGGGGGACTGAAGCTTTCTTT.

This clonotype occurred once. The chain uses TRBV7-2 and TRBJ1-5, with 9 bases lining up with TRBD1. Germline CDR1 is SGHTA and CDR2 is FQGNSA. V shed 4 bases, J shed 4 bases, and the junction held 11 bases outside the gene matches. The CDR3 is made up of 17 amino acids. CDR3: CASSSPPGQGRNQPQHF. The CDR3 DNA reads as TGTGCCAGCAGCTCCCCTCCGGGACAGGGTAGGAATCAGCCCCAGCATTTT.

J is TRBJ2-6 and V is TRBV20-1; TRBD1 matches at 9 bases. With 0 bases clipped from V and 2 bases from J, the junction kept 8 bases outside the gene matches. The germline V gene encodes CDR1 DFQATT and CDR2 SNEGSKA (reference sequence). The CDR3 is 18 amino acids. This CDR3 reads CSAREEGQGYPGANVLTF. In nucleotides, the CDR3 is TGCAGTGCTAGAGAGGAAGGACAGGGGTATCCTGGGGCCAACGTCCTGACTTTC.

This clonotype was counted at least ten times. The chain has TRBV2 and TRBJ2-2, with TRBD2 matching over 10 bases. J gave up 3 bases and V 10 bases, and 8 bases lay outside the gene matches. CDR3 length: 15 amino acids. The germline V gene has CDR1 SNHLY and CDR2 FYNNEI. As DNA, the CDR3 is TGTGCCATCCGGACTAGCGGCGTGCACACCGGGGAGCTGTTTTTT. Translation: CAIRTSGVHTGELFF. The full variable domain, with the rest looked up from reference TRBV2 and TRBJ2-2, is EPEVTQTPSHQVTQMGQEVILRCVPISNHLYFYWYRQILGQKVEFLVSFYNNEISEKSEIFDDQFSVERPDGSNFTLKIRSTKLEDSAMYFCAIRTSGVHTGELFFGEGSRLTVL.

Many counts were recorded for this clonotype. This chain connects TRBV10-3 to TRBJ1-2; D is possibly TRBD1 (5 bases). The CDR3 is made up of 15 amino acids. Germline V gene sequence: CDR1 ENHRY, CDR2 SYGVKD. Trimming shortened V by 7 bases and J by 0 bases, and 15 bases separated the two germline ends. The CDR3 nucleotides read TGTGCCATCACCAAAGGGGACGGGGCTAACTATGGCTACACCTTC. It translates to CAITKGDGANYGYTF.

The J gene is TRBJ2-1, the V gene TRBV27, with TRBD2 identical over 7 bases. Germline V lookup: CDR1 MNHEY, CDR2 SMNVEV (reference sequence). The V and J ends lost 5 bases and 9 bases, in that order; junction bases with no gene match: 7. The CDR3 spans 13 residues. CDR3 amino acids: CASSPYTSVEQFF. For the CDR3, the DNA is TGTGCCAGCAGTCCATATACTAGCGTTGAGCAGTTCTTC.

This clonotype showed up just a few times. V and J are TRBV15 and TRBJ1-2; D unclear. Trimming took off 1 base at V and 0 bases at J, with 21 bases between the two ends. Looked up from germline, CDR1 is LNHNV and CDR2 is YYDKDF (reference sequence). The CDR3 contains 19 residues. The DNA of the CDR3 is TGTGCCACCAGCAGAGGGGGAGCGATTATGGGGATTTCTAACTATGGCTACACCTTC. Its protein product is CATSRGGAIMGISNYGYTF.

Concerning this clonotype: A much larger clone sits a single nucleotide away, making a read error possible. V usage is TRBV28 and J usage is TRBJ2-7, with TRBD1 matching 9 bases. Germline V CDR1 and CDR2: MDHEN, SYDVKM. This CDR3 has 16 residues. V was pared by 7 bases and J by 2 bases, with 12 bases of the junction left unmatched. In DNA form, the CDR3 reads TGTGCCAGCACCACCCCGGGGACAGGGAGGGCCTACGAGCAGTACTTC. This translates into CASTTPGTGRAYEQYF.

This clonotype was observed many times. Here the CDR3 reads CASSLDGASTDTQYF. The CDR3 DNA sequence: TGTGCCAGCAGCTTAGATGGGGCTAGCACAGATACGCAGTATTTT. V usage is TRBV11-2 and J usage is TRBJ2-3, with a tentative D call TRBD1 (5 bases). This CDR3 comprises 15 residues. Between the trimmed V and J ends, which lost 0 bases and 0 bases, there was a span of 7 bases. The germline CDR1 and CDR2 sequences are SGHAT and FQNNGV.

This clonotype has ten or more counts. The rearrangement links TRBV10-3 to TRBJ1-2, with unresolved D. Germline CDR1 is ENHRY and CDR2 is SYGVKD. Trimming removed 2 bases at V and 5 bases at J, with 12 bases between. This CDR3 has 14 amino acids. Here the CDR3 DNA reads TGTGCCATCAGTGAGCGGAGGGAGGAATATGGCTACACCTTC. Translation gives CAISERREEYGYTF.

This clonotype was recorded at least ten times. The chain combines TRBV28 with TRBJ1-3; no reliable D call. The CDR3 runs 12 residues. V was cut by 8 bases and J by 10 bases, with 15 bases left in between. Germline V gene lookup returns CDR1 MDHEN and CDR2 SYDVKM. The CDR3 sequence: CASSSPQGTIYF. CDR3 in DNA: TGTGCCAGCTCCTCCCCACAAGGTACCATATATTTT.

The rearrangement joins TRBV9 to TRBJ1-3, with D perhaps matching TRBD1 (6 bases). The CDR3 consists of 18 residues. Looked up from germline, CDR1 is SGDLS and CDR2 is YYNGEE. V was cut by 0 bases and J by 2 bases, with 18 bases left in between. CDR3 residues: CASSVGGGPPGAGNTIYF. CDR3 DNA: TGTGCCAGCAGCGTAGGGGGGGGGCCTCCTGGGGCTGGAAACACCATATATTTT.

The sample holds many counts of this clonotype. This chain joins TRBV12-3 or TRBV12-4 and TRBJ2-5, with D unclear. Between the trimmed V and J ends, which lost 7 bases and 2 bases, there was a span of 11 bases. CDR3 length: 13 amino acids. CDR3 nucleotides: TGTGCCAGCACCCCGAGTCGACAAGAGACCCAGTACTTC. As protein: CASTPSRQETQYF.

This clonotype was counted between two and nine times. The rearrangement joins TRBV20-1 to TRBJ2-7; TRBD1 might be the D (5 bases). The CDR3 has 13 residues. Germline CDR1 and CDR2: DFQATT and SNEGSKA (reference sequence). The germline V and J ends were trimmed by 1 base and 9 bases, with 16 bases remaining between them. CDR3 in amino acids: CSARGDSTDPQYF. The DNA for the CDR3 is TGCAGTGCTAGAGGAGACAGTACGGACCCGCAGTACTTC.

For the CDR3, the DNA is TGCACCGCGAGAACCGGGACAGCCCTCACCGGGGAGCTGTTTTTT. The encoded protein is CTARTGTALTGELFF. The chain recombines TRBV29-1 with TRBJ2-2; 7 nucleotides line up with TRBD1. Germline V gene data show CDR1 as SQVTM and CDR2 as ANQGSEA. The CDR3 is 15 residues long.

This chain connects TRBV24-1 to TRBJ2-7; 14 bases map to TRBD2. The CDR3 contains 16 residues. Germline V gives CDR1 KGHDR, CDR2 SFDVKD. As DNA, the CDR3 is TGTGGTAGTCGGACTAGCGGGAGGTCCCATCCCTACGAGCAGTACTTC. Its translation: CGSRTSGRSHPYEQYF.

This clonotype was seen only a few times. The CDR3 DNA sequence: TGTGCCAGCAGCCTAAGCCCCGGGACTAGCGGGAGGGTTGGAGATACGCAGTATTTT. Translation gives CASSLSPGTSGRVGDTQYF. V gene TRBV3-1 combines with J gene TRBJ2-3; 16 bases are shared with TRBD2. The CDR3 totals 19 residues. Germline CDR1 and CDR2: LGHDT and YNNKEL (reference sequence). Losses at the gene ends were 4 bases for V and 5 bases for J; bases not matched to a gene: 12.

This clonotype showed up many times. The J gene is TRBJ2-7, the V gene TRBV6-1; tentative D call: TRBD1 (5 bases). V was clipped by 6 bases and J by 5 bases, with 14 bases between them. Germline assignment: CDR1 MNHNS and CDR2 SASEGT. The CDR3 has 13 amino acids. The CDR3 nucleotides read TGTGCCAGCAGCCAGATAGGGGTGGACGAGCAGTACTTC. Protein sequence: CASSQIGVDEQYF.

This clonotype was seen more than once but under ten times. The chain has TRBV28 and TRBJ1-3; D remains ambiguous. CDR1 and CDR2 from the germline V gene are MDHEN and SYDVKM. Trimming removed 5 bases from V and 4 bases from J, with 15 bases in between. The CDR3 is 15 residues long. In nucleotides, the CDR3 is TGTGCCAGCAGTCCCCCGGGTCCTAACGGAAACACCATATATTTT. This translates into CASSPPGPNGNTIYF. Supplemented by reference TRBV28 and TRBJ1-3, the full variable domain reads DVKVTQSSRYLVKRTGEKVFLECVQDMDHENMFWYRQDPGLGLRLIYFSYDVKMKEKGDIPEGYSVSREKKERFSLILESASTNQTSMYLCASSPPGPNGNTIYFGEGSWLTVV.

In this sample, this clonotype turned up a few times. CDR3 amino acids: CASSPAGFLAGGRGGELFF. CDR3 sequence (DNA): TGTGCCAGCAGCCCCGCCGGGTTTCTAGCGGGGGGGAGGGGCGGGGAGCTGTTTTTT. V is TRBV7-8 and J is TRBJ2-2; 12 nucleotides align to TRBD2. Germline V gene sequence: CDR1 SGHVS, CDR2 FQNEAQ. CDR3 size: 19 residues. The V and J ends lost 5 bases and 7 bases, in that order; junction bases with no gene match: 17. Full variable domain (missing parts from reference TRBV7-8 and TRBJ2-2): GAGVSQSPRYKVAKRGQDVALRCDPISGHVSLFWYQQALGQGPEFLTYFQNEAQLDKSGLPSDRFFAERPEGSVSTLKIQRTQQEDSAVYLCASSPAGFLAGGRGGELFFGEGSRLTVL.

There are many counts of this clonotype. The genes are TRBV7-3 and TRBJ1-1; D is perhaps TRBD1 (5 bases). The CDR3 sequence is 15 residues long. Trimming shortened V by 2 bases and J by 5 bases, and 15 bases separated the two germline ends. Germline loops: CDR1 SGHTA, CDR2 FQGTGA. The CDR3, as DNA: TGTGCCAGCAGCTTAGGTGCGGGGCCAGGTACTGAAGCTTTCTTT. Its translation: CASSLGAGPGTEAFF.

The chain joins TRBV27 to TRBJ2-7; D is unclear. Germline V CDR1 and CDR2: MNHEY, SMNVEV (reference sequence). CDR3 size: 13 residues. The V gene lost 4 bases and the J gene lost 0 bases, with 7 bases spanning the gap. This CDR3 reads CASSSLSSYEQYF. The CDR3 region has the DNA TGTGCCAGCAGTTCCCTTAGCTCCTACGAGCAGTACTTC.

This clonotype was seen a few times. This sequence joins TRBV6-4 and TRBJ1-2; 9 nucleotides match TRBD1. The CDR3 is made up of 15 amino acids. Germline V gene data show CDR1 as MRHNA and CDR2 as SNTAGT. With 2 bases clipped from V and 6 bases from J, the junction kept 7 bases outside the gene matches. The CDR3: CASSDTNRDRDGYTF. The CDR3 DNA reads as TGTGCCAGCAGTGACACAAACCGGGACAGGGATGGCTACACCTTC.